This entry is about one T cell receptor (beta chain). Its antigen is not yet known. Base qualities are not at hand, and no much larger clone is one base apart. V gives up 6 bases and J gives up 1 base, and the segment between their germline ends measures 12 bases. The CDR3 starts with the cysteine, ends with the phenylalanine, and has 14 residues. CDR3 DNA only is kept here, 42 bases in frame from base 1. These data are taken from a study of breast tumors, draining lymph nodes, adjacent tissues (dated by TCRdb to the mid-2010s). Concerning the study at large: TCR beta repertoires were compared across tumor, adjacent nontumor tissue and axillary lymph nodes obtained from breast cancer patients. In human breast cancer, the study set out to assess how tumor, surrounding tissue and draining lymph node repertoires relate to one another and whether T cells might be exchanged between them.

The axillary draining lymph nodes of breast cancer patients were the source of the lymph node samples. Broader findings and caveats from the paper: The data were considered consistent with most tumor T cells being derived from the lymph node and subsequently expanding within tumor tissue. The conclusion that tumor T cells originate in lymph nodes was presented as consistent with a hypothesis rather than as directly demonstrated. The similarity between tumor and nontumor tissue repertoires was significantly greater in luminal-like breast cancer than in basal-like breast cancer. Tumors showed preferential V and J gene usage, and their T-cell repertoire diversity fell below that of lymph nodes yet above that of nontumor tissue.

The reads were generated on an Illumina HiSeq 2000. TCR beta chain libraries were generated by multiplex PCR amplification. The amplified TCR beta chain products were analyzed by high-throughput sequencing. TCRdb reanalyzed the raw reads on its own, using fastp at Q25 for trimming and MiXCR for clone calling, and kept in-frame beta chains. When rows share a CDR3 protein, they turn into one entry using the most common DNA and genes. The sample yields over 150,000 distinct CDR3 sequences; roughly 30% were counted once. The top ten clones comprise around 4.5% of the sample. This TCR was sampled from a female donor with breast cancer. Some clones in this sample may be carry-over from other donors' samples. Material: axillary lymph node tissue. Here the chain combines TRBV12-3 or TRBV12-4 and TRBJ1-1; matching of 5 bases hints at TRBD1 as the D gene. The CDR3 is CASSQMGGNTEAFF. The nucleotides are TGTGCCAGCAGCCAAATGGGGGGGAACACTGAAGCTTTCTTT.